One and the same sample provided the 6 T cell receptor beta chains below, sequenced in a study of regulatory T cells in long-lasting Graves disease. The sample's time point: newly diagnosed GD, antithyroid drugs for less than 3 months. The TCR library was made from RNA extracted from PBMCs. Arm-PCR of CDR3 regions and iRepertoire HTBI primers were used to build TCR beta libraries. TCRdb called the multiplex PCR reads again in MiXCR, with one record for every CDR3 protein. The profile covers hundreds of thousands of distinct CDR3 sequences, with 15% to 20% appearing a single time and 18% taken by the ten largest. The sample also formed part of further work on T cells in Graves' hyperthyroidism and ophthalmopathy.

The specimen comprised peripheral blood mononuclear cells (PBMCs), sampled at new diagnosis, from a patient treated with antithyroid drugs. These receptors all come from a woman in her thirties with Graves disease.

Concerning this clonotype itself: It may be a read error: a sequence one base away is much more abundant. CDR3 DNA: TGTGCCAGCAAGCCTTATCAGTCCAACGCCCAGTTCTTC. Protein sequence: CASKPYQSNAQFF. The gene calls are TRBV7-8 and TRBJ2-1, with D unresolved. The CDR3 length is 13 residues. Deletions cut 7 bases from V and 13 bases from J, with 20 bases between. Germline values: CDR1 SGHVS, CDR2 FQNEAQ.

This clonotype was counted ten times or more. The V call is TRBV27, the J call TRBJ2-4, with 7 positions matching TRBD2. The CDR3 contains 14 residues. Germline V CDR1 and CDR2: MNHEY, SMNVEV (reference sequence). The J segment lost 6 bases and the V segment lost 6 bases, leaving 8 bases of the junction unmatched. The CDR3 nucleotides read TGTGCCAGCAGAACTTGGGGGGGTGTAAACATTCAGTACTTC. Its translation is CASRTWGGVNIQYF.

This rearrangement joins TRBV20-1 to TRBJ2-4; maybe TRBD1 (5 bases). The CDR3 loop spans 13 amino acids. Trimming pared 5 bases from V and 6 bases from J, leaving 14 bases between. Per the germline V gene, CDR1 is DFQATT and CDR2 is SNEGSKA (reference sequence). Here the CDR3 DNA reads TGCAGTGCTCAGGACAAGGGCATAAACATTCAGTACTTC. It is translated as CSAQDKGINIQYF.

This clonotype has at least ten counts. This CDR3 reads CSASTGFEGYTF. As DNA, the CDR3 is TGCAGTGCTAGTACAGGGTTTGAGGGCTACACCTTC. The V and J genes are TRBV20-1 and TRBJ1-2; perhaps TRBD1 as D (6 bases). Germline CDR1 is DFQATT and CDR2 is SNEGSKA (reference sequence). CDR3 size: 12 residues. Trimming stripped 3 bases from V and 8 bases from J, with 13 bases between.

There are a few counts of this clonotype. Just one base apart from a much larger clone, this may be a read error. The genes are TRBV12-3 or TRBV12-4 and TRBJ1-2, with unresolved D. The CDR3 contains 13 residues. CDR3 nucleotides: TGTGCCAGCAGCCCCTACCCTATTGTTGGCAACACCTTC. This codes for CASSPYPIVGNTF.

This clonotype was seen a handful of times. CDR3 sequence (DNA): TGTGCCAGTACCGGGACAAGACAACAAGAGACCCAGTACTTC. This codes for CASTGTRQQETQYF. The rearrangement uses TRBV19 and TRBJ2-1, with D tentatively TRBD1 (6 bases). Near its end, the DNA agrees better with TRBJ2-5, so the J call may be wrong. Germline CDR1 is LNHDA and CDR2 is SQIVND (reference sequence). The CDR3 has 14 residues.